The 15 T cell receptor beta chains reported below all come from one sample, sequenced in a study of beta chain features in type 1 diabetes. The whole isolated RNA underwent reverse transcription, so sequencing captured expressed TCRB transcripts. TCRdb's copy holds only in-frame clones and misses some; the assay was immunoSEQ multiplex PCR. Here the sample spans fewer than 350,000 clones, about 8% being singletons. Sample: central memory CD4+ T cells from blood. Source of these receptors: a woman aged 18-29 years in good health.

The table lists this clone with a few counts. The chain is built from TRBV5-1 and TRBJ1-1, with no clear D. The CDR3 is made up of 15 amino acids. From germline, CDR1 is SGHRS and CDR2 YFSETQ. V dropped 2 bases and J dropped 1 base, with 12 bases sitting between them. DNA for the CDR3: TGCGCCAGCAGCTTATCGACCGCAAAGAACACTGAAGCTTTCTTT. Residues: CASSLSTAKNTEAFF.

The rearrangement uses TRBV5-1 and TRBJ2-7; TRBD2 matches 7 bases. The ends lost 5 bases at V and 3 bases at J; junction bases unmatched: 11. The CDR3 extends over 15 amino acids. Germline V CDR1 and CDR2: SGHRS, YFSETQ. The CDR3 nucleotides are TGCGCCAGCAGTTCACTAACAGGCGGGAGCTACGAGCAGTACTTC. Protein product: CASSSLTGGSYEQYF. The variable domain in full, with the rest retrieved from reference TRBV5-1 and TRBJ2-7, is KAGVTQTPRYLIKTRGQQVTLSCSPISGHRSVSWYQQTPGQGLQFLFEYFSETQRNKGNFPGRFSGRQFSNSRSEMNVSTLELGDSALYLCASSSLTGGSYEQYFGPGTRLTVT.

This clone showed up just a few times. The chain links TRBV5-6 to TRBJ1-5; D unresolved. The CDR3 runs to 15 residues. CDR1 and CDR2 (germline): SGHDT, YYEEEE. Trimming stripped 4 bases from V and 0 bases from J, with 11 bases between. Here the CDR3 reads CASSLFSGSNQPQHF. The CDR3, as DNA: TGTGCCAGCAGCCTGTTCTCTGGTAGCAATCAGCCCCAGCATTTT. The whole variable domain, remainder taken from reference TRBV5-6 and TRBJ1-5, is DAGVTQSPTHLIKTRGQQVTLRCSPKSGHDTVSWYQQALGQGPQFIFQYYEEEERQRGNFPDRFSGHQFPNYSSELNVNALLLGDSALYLCASSLFSGSNQPQHFGDGTRLSIL.

This clone appeared a few times. This sequence joins TRBV5-5 and TRBJ1-5; D call uncertain. Germline CDR1 reads SGHKS; CDR2 reads YYEKEE (reference sequence). This CDR3 is built from 17 residues. Trimming cost V 0 bases and J 1 base, with 14 bases left between them. The CDR3 DNA is TGTGCCAGCAGCTTGGAGTTTCCCCCAGTCAGCAATCAGCCCCAGCATTTT. It is translated as CASSLEFPPVSNQPQHF.

This clone occurred a few times. This chain joins TRBV7-2 and TRBJ2-5; 8 bases map to TRBD2. Germline loops: CDR1 SGHTA, CDR2 FQGNSA. Unmatched junction bases numbered 9, after V lost 8 bases and J lost 4 bases. This CDR3 is built from 14 residues. The DNA for the CDR3 is TGTGCCAGCGGAAATAGCGGGGACGGAGAGACCCAGTACTTC. Amino acids: CASGNSGDGETQYF.

This chain connects TRBV9 to TRBJ2-3; the match to TRBD2 covers 7 bases. The CDR3 consists of 16 residues. V lost 1 base to trimming and J lost 2 bases; unmatched junction nucleotides: 7. Germline values: CDR1 SGDLS, CDR2 YYNGEE. CDR3 sequence: CASSVRRAGDTDTQYF. CDR3 nucleotide sequence: TGTGCCAGCAGCGTAAGGAGGGCGGGAGACACAGATACGCAGTATTTT.

This clone has at least ten counts. The V gene is TRBV4-2, the J gene TRBJ2-3, with TRBD2 as a possible D gene (5 bases). V was cut by 2 bases and J by 1 base, with 10 bases left in between. The germline V gene has CDR1 LGHNA and CDR2 YNFKEQ. The CDR3 is 15 residues long. CDR3 DNA: TGTGCCAGCAGCCAAACCCGGGATCGCACAGATACGCAGTATTTT. It specifies CASSQTRDRTDTQYF.

This clone was picked up many times. The genes are TRBV6-1 and TRBJ1-1, with 7 bases that match TRBD1. The germline V gene has CDR1 MNHNS and CDR2 SASEGT. The CDR3 sequence is 13 residues long. The J segment lost 9 bases and the V segment lost 4 bases, leaving 8 bases of the junction unmatched. The DNA of the CDR3 is TGTGCCAGCAGTGCCGGGACAGATAAGCAAGCTTTCTTT. Translated, it gives CASSAGTDKQAFF.

This clone came up a few times. The chain carries TRBV6-6 and TRBJ2-7; 7 bases fit TRBD2. CDR1 MNHNY and CDR2 SVGAGI come from the germline V gene (reference sequence). This CDR3 is 15 amino acids long. J gave up 3 bases and V 0 bases, and 5 bases lay outside the gene matches. The CDR3 nucleotides read TGTGCCAGCAGTTACTCGATAGCGGGTGTCTACGAGCAGTACGTC. This sequence encodes CASSYSIAGVYEQYV.

The chain recombines TRBV29-1 with TRBJ2-5, with TRBD2 matching 11 bases. The CDR3 has 13 amino acids. In germline, CDR1 is SQVTM, CDR2 ANQGSEA. J gave up 4 bases and V 4 bases, and 2 bases lay outside the gene matches. In DNA form, the CDR3 reads TGCAGCGTTGTAACTAGCGGGGGAGAGACCCAGTACTTC. Encoded protein: CSVVTSGGETQYF.

As to this clone: Given a much more abundant clone one base away, this may be a read error. The same CDR3 arises from other DNA sequences in this sample as well. The V and J genes are TRBV7-2 and TRBJ2-5; the D is unclear. This CDR3 region has 11 residues. CDR1 and CDR2 (germline): SGHTA, FQGNSA. The V end was cut by 4 bases, the J end by 3 bases, with 3 bases between. The CDR3 protein is CASSSKETQYF. The DNA of the CDR3 is TGTGCCAGCAGCTCTAAAGAGACCCAGTACTTC.

The chain carries TRBV9 and TRBJ2-1, with 10 bases matching TRBD1. The junction had 11 bases not matched to a gene; V was cut back by 6 bases and J by 8 bases. CDR3 size: 15 residues. Germline-derived CDR1 and CDR2 are SGDLS and YYNGEE. The CDR3 DNA follows: TGTGCCAGCATAACGAGGGACAGGGGATTCGATGAGCAGTTCTTC. Its translation: CASITRDRGFDEQFF.

This clone occurred a few times. This chain connects TRBV5-6 to TRBJ1-2, with TRBD1 as a possible D gene (5 bases). Germline CDR1 is SGHDT and CDR2 is YYEEEE. The V end lost 4 bases, the J end lost 0 bases, and 16 bases lay between the germline ends. The CDR3 has 16 amino acids. CDR3 DNA sequence: TGTGCCAGCAGCACCCCTTTGCGGGGCGCTAACTATGGCTACACCTTC. As protein: CASSTPLRGANYGYTF.

The V call is TRBV28, the J call TRBJ2-4, with D maybe TRBD1 (6 bases). Germline lookup yields CDR1 MDHEN and CDR2 SYDVKM. There are 15 residues in the CDR3. V lost 2 bases, J lost 8 bases, and 16 bases lay in between. CDR3 residues: CASSLGQKRRDIQYF. The CDR3 DNA follows: TGTGCCAGCAGTTTAGGACAGAAGAGAAGGGACATTCAGTACTTC.

This clone was seen ten or more times. The rearrangement joins TRBV15 to TRBJ2-1; D may be TRBD2 (6 bases). Trimming removed 5 bases from V and 6 bases from J, with 14 bases in between. The germline CDR1 and CDR2 sequences are LNHNV and YYDKDF (reference sequence). This CDR3 contains 14 residues. The CDR3 DNA sequence: TGTGCCACCAGCCAGTCAAGGGGAGGCAATGAGCAGTTCTTC. It is translated as CATSQSRGGNEQFF.